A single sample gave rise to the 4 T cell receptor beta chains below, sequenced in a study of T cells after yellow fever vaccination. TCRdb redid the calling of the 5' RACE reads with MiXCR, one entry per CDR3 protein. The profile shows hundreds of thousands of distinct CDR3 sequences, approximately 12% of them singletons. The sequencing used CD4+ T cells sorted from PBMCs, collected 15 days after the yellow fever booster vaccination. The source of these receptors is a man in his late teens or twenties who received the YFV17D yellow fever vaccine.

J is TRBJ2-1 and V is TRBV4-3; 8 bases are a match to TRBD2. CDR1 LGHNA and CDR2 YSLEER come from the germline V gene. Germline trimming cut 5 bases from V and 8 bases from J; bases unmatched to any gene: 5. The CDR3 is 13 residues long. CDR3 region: CASSFLSGDEQFF. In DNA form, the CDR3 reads TGCGCCAGCAGCTTTCTTAGCGGGGATGAGCAGTTCTTC.

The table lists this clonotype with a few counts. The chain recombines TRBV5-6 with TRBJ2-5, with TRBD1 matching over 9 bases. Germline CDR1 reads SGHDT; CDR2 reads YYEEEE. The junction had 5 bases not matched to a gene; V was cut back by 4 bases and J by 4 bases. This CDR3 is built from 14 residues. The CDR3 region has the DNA TGTGCCAGCAGCAGGACAGGGGTAGGAGAGACCCAGTACTTC. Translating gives CASSRTGVGETQYF.

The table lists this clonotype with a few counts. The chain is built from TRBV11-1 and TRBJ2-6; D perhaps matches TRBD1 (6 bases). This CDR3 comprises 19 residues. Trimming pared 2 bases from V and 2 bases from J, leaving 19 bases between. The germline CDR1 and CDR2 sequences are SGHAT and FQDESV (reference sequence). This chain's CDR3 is CASSLLSQGLGAGANVLTF. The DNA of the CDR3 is TGTGCCAGCAGCTTATTGAGCCAGGGGTTAGGGGCTGGGGCCAACGTCCTGACTTTC.

The CDR3 DNA sequence: TGTGCCAGCAGCTTAGGGGACAGGGGGCTCGGTGAAAAACTGTTTTTT. It codes for CASSLGDRGLGEKLFF. This chain uses TRBV11-2 with TRBJ1-4; 12 bases align to TRBD1. The CDR3 consists of 16 residues. CDR1 is SGHAT, CDR2 FQNNGV, per germline. The ends lost 1 base at V and 7 bases at J; junction bases unmatched: 4.